The subject of this entry is one T cell receptor beta chain. Two negative PCRs, clearance, or symptom resolution had been documented for recovered Cohort 3 donors. Data came from immunoSEQ multiplex PCR; TCRdb stores just in-frame clones and leaves some out. Here the sample spans 200,000 to 250,000 clones, 82% being singletons. This record belongs to a study of blood T cell repertoires in COVID-19. Study in general: Samples of COVID-19 (acute and convalescent) were obtained from the United States, Italy and Spain. T cells, B-cell-depleted T cells, or PBMCs provided the cDNA or gDNA that served as material.

J gave up 11 bases and V 3 bases, and 6 bases lay outside the gene matches. Germline V lookup: CDR1 SGHTA, CDR2 FQGNSA. The CDR3 is made up of 12 amino acids. The chain carries TRBV7-2 and TRBJ1-1, with TRBD1 matching over 7 bases. The source of this sequence is a woman aged 55-69 years who had recovered from COVID-19. Input material: PBMCs or T cells enriched from blood (not recorded which). CDR3 in amino acids: CASSFPDRVAFF. CDR3 in DNA: TGTGCCAGCAGCTTTCCCGACAGGGTGGCTTTCTTT.